This T cell receptor (beta chain) derives from a study of OX40 agonist ivuxolimab in advanced cancers. Study in general: Participants, 80% to 90% male, averaged roughly 60 years of age, ranging from about 20 to 79. Antecedent anti-PD-1, anti-PD-L1 or anti-CTLA-4 therapy was permissible, with about 40% having received some.

The length of the CDR3 is 15 residues. CDR1 and CDR2 (germline): LGHNA, YSLEER. Trimming removed 2 bases from V and 6 bases from J; junction bases left unmatched: 8. Overall study findings and caveats: Relatively little clonal expansion, among the lowest observed, appeared in partial responders at 0.1-3.0 mg/kg.

About this clone itself: Its specificity is unknown.

Data came from immunoSEQ multiplex PCR; TCRdb stores just in-frame clones and leaves some out. The sample has about 62,000 clones; over 90% are singletons. The chain employs TRBV4-3 and TRBJ1-2; TRBD1 matches 8 bases. The sequence was collected from an adult with an advanced solid tumor such as melanoma, head and neck, liver or kidney cancer. Sequencing was performed on CD4+ or CD8+ T cells sorted from blood, taken in a trial of the OX40 agonist ivuxolimab. The CDR3 here is CASSQQDRVRDGYTF. The DNA of the CDR3 is TGCGCCAGCAGCCAACAGGACAGGGTGCGAGATGGCTACACCTTC.